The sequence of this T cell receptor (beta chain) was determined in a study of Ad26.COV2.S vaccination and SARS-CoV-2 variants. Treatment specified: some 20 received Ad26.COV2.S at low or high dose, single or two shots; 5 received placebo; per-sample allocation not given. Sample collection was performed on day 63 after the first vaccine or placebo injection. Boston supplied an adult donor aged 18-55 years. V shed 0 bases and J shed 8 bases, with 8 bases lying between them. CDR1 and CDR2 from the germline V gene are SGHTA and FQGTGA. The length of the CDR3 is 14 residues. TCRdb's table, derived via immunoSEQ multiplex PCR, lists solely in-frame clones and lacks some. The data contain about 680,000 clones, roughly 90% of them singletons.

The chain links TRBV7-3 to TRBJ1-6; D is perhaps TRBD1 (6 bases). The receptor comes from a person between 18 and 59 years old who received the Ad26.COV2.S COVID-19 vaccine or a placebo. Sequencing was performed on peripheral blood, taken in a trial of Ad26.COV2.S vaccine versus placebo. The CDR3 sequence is CASSLTGQDSPLHF. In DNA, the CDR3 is TGTGCCAGCAGCTTAACGGGACAAGATTCACCCCTCCACTTT.